These 12 T cell receptor beta chains were all obtained from the same sample, sequenced in a study of T cells in localized non-small cell lung cancer. Assay used: immunoSEQ multiplex PCR; TCRdb lists only in-frame clones, some missing. The sample has fewer than 90,000 clones; 80% are singletons. Sample: PBMCs, taken before any cancer treatment. These receptors all stem from a man between 40 and 70 years old with stage II squamous cell lung carcinoma.

CDR3 protein: CASSPQSMNTEAFF. CDR3 bases: TGTGCCAGCAGCCCACAGAGCATGAACACTGAAGCTTTCTTT. The genes are TRBV5-6 and TRBJ1-1; no reliable D call. The V end was cut by 4 bases, the J end by 0 bases, with 10 bases between. Germline V gene lookup returns CDR1 SGHDT and CDR2 YYEEEE. This CDR3 contains 14 residues.

This clone was seen only once. This chain joins TRBV29-1 and TRBJ2-6; TRBD1 is a possible D gene (5 bases). CDR1 is SQVTM, CDR2 ANQGSEA, per germline. V dropped 5 bases and J dropped 2 bases, with 10 bases sitting between them. The CDR3 length is 14 residues. The CDR3 region is CSVPQGTGANVLTF. CDR3 nucleotides: TGCAGCGTTCCCCAGGGAACTGGGGCCAACGTCCTGACTTTC.

The V and J genes are TRBV29-1 and TRBJ1-4, with D tentatively TRBD1 (5 bases). Germline loops: CDR1 SQVTM, CDR2 ANQGSEA. Trimming cost V 2 bases and J 8 bases, with 12 bases left between them. There are 13 residues in the CDR3. The CDR3 nucleotides read TGCAGCGTTGAACGGCAGGGTGGCGAAAAACTGTTTTTT. Protein product: CSVERQGGEKLFF.

The chain employs TRBV29-1 and TRBJ1-3; D is uncertain. The germline gives CDR1 SQVTM, CDR2 ANQGSEA. This CDR3 spans 14 amino acids. The V end lost 3 bases, the J end lost 3 bases, and 12 bases lay between the germline ends. DNA of the CDR3: TGCAGCGTTGACAAAGGTCACGGTGGAAACACCATATATTTT. Protein sequence: CSVDKGHGGNTIYF.

The chain joins TRBV7-2 to TRBJ2-3, with 11 bases identical to TRBD2. Germline CDR1 reads SGHTA; CDR2 reads FQGNSA. The CDR3 sequence is 16 residues long. The ends lost 3 bases at V and 4 bases at J; junction bases unmatched: 6. CDR3 DNA sequence: TGTGCCAGCAGCTTTACCGGGACTAGCGGATCAGATACGCAGTATTTT. Its protein is CASSFTGTSGSDTQYF.

V is TRBV28 and J is TRBJ2-7; D is possibly TRBD2 (6 bases). The germline CDR1 and CDR2 sequences are MDHEN and SYDVKM. This CDR3 is 18 amino acids long. Trimming removed 4 bases from V and 4 bases from J, with 26 bases in between. Here the CDR3 reads CASSSWPSGTQIRYEQYF. CDR3 coding DNA: TGTGCCAGCAGTTCCTGGCCATCCGGGACTCAAATTCGATACGAGCAGTACTTC.

J is TRBJ1-2 and V is TRBV5-6, with no clear D. The CDR3 is 14 amino acids. CDR1 SGHDT and CDR2 YYEEEE come from the germline V gene. Trimming took 4 bases from V and 0 from J, leaving 10 bases between them. DNA of the CDR3: TGTGCCAGCAGCAGGAGGTTAGCTAACTATGGCTACACCTTC. It is translated as CASSRRLANYGYTF.

The chain joins TRBV7-2 to TRBJ1-5; no clear D. Trimming removed 2 bases at V and 7 bases at J, with 6 bases between. Germline CDR1 SGHTA, CDR2 FQGNSA. CDR3 length: 12 residues. For the CDR3, the DNA is TGTGCCAGCAGCTTAACGGGACAGCCCCAGCATTTT. It specifies CASSLTGQPQHF.

The rearrangement uses TRBV6-4 and TRBJ2-3; 9 bases line up with TRBD2. The germline V gene encodes CDR1 MRHNA and CDR2 SNTAGT. This CDR3 comprises 15 residues. V was clipped by 3 bases and J by 5 bases; unmatched bases: 6. The CDR3 coding sequence is TGTGCCAGCAGTGAGAGGGCGGGGGGGCAAGATACGCAGTATTTT. This codes for CASSERAGGQDTQYF.

In regard to this clone: A read error may be the cause here, since a much bigger clone is one base away. Other DNA sequences in this sample translate to the same CDR3. The V and J genes are TRBV27 and TRBJ1-6; TRBD1 matches at 7 bases. This CDR3 has 14 residues. Germline CDR1 MNHEY, CDR2 SMNVEV (reference sequence). V was pared by 6 bases and J by 13 bases, with 12 bases of the junction left unmatched. The CDR3 bases are TGTGCCAGCAGACAAGAGGGGGACAGCTCGCCCCTCCACTTT. This sequence encodes CASRQEGDSSPLHF.

The CDR3 region is CASSGAGTSGTGELFF. DNA of the CDR3: TGTGCCAGCAGCGGGGCCGGGACTAGCGGGACCGGGGAGCTGTTTTTT. The chain has TRBV5-4 and TRBJ2-2, with 12 bases aligning to TRBD2. Germline V gene sequence: CDR1 SGHNT, CDR2 YYREEE (reference sequence). V lost 4 bases, J lost 5 bases, and 6 bases stayed unmatched. The CDR3 runs to 16 residues.

J is TRBJ1-1 and V is TRBV18; no definite D call. This CDR3 comprises 14 residues. With 3 bases removed from V and 1 base from J, the gap between germline ends came to 9 bases. The V gene's germline CDR1 is KGHSH and CDR2 LQKENI. As DNA, the CDR3 is TGTGCCAGCTCACCCAGGCCGGGGAACACTGAAGCTTTCTTT. It specifies CASSPRPGNTEAFF. The entire variable domain, with the rest obtained from reference TRBV18 and TRBJ1-1, is as follows: NAGVMQNPRHLVRRRGQEARLRCSPMKGHSHVYWYRQLPEEGLKFMVYLQKENIIDESGMPKERFSAEFPKEGPSILRIQQVVRGDSAAYFCASSPRPGNTEAFFGQGTRLTVV.